This TCR beta chain was identified during a study of shared T cell receptors in the human thymus. Produced via immunoSEQ multiplex PCR; TCRdb's table is partial and in-frame only. The table lists roughly 500,000 clones, more than 75% of them singletons. This CDR3 has 16 amino acids. Germline-derived CDR1 and CDR2 are SGHDT and YYEEEE. Trimming pared 0 bases from V and 0 bases from J, leaving 10 bases between. These data were likewise used in another study, on human thymus T cells.

The sequence derives from a boy under two years old with a congenital heart defect. The chain has TRBV5-6 and TRBJ1-3; D gene uncertain. The source material was thymocytes. The CDR3 reads CASSLVGRSSGNTIYF. The CDR3 DNA follows: TGTGCCAGCAGCTTGGTAGGGAGAAGCTCTGGAAACACCATATATTTT.